The source of this T cell receptor beta chain is a study of shared clonotypes between healthy human individuals. Whole-study findings and limits: Generation probabilities of non-shared clonotypes were lower (relative to those shared by all four donors). The study found about 5.1% of naive CD4 clonotypes shared across four donors.

Germline V gene lookup returns CDR1 MNHEY and CDR2 SVGAGI. V lost 4 bases and J lost 0; bases outside the gene matches: 9. The CDR3 consists of 16 residues. CD4+ cells were split into CD45RA+ naive and CD45RA-negative memory subsets. In the study's own analysis: From ImmunoSEQ came sequences covering only the junction and carrying no quality scores, so filtering differed. Sequencing used immunoSEQ multiplex PCR; TCRdb keeps in-frame clones, though not all of them. That table is the source of V, J and clone size, and D and trimming were worked out from the DNA. The sample has more than 150,000 clones; 85% to 95% are singletons. This clone came up once. Its target is not known.

The chain is built from TRBV6-5 and TRBJ2-7, with TRBD1 matching over 7 bases. The material sequenced was naive CD4+ T cells sorted from blood. Subset: CD45RA+ positively selected. The clonotype comes from a woman aged 25 to 45 in good health. For the CDR3, the DNA is TGTGCCAGCAGTTTAGGAAACAGGGGCCTCTCCTACGAGCAGTACTTC. Residues: CASSLGNRGLSYEQYF.